This T cell receptor (beta chain) was profiled in a study of cytotoxic CD8 clonotypes in ibrutinib-treated CLL. CDR3 length: 15 amino acids. Germline V gene sequence: CDR1 MNHEY, CDR2 SVGAGI. This table comes from immunoSEQ multiplex PCR, and its TCRdb copy is limited to in-frame clones, with some not included. The sample records about 160,000 clones, 81% being singletons. As regards this clone: An end of the junction differs from the germline gene, which may be a read error.

This clonotype was sampled from a human donor with chronic lymphocytic leukemia. This specimen was PBMCs, taken after 12 months of ibrutinib treatment. The gene calls are TRBV6-5 and TRBJ1-5; no firm D call. CDR3 loop: CASSYSRGSNQPQHF. The CDR3 region has the DNA TGTGCCAGCAGCTACTCCCGAGGGAGCAATCAGCCCCAGCATTTT.